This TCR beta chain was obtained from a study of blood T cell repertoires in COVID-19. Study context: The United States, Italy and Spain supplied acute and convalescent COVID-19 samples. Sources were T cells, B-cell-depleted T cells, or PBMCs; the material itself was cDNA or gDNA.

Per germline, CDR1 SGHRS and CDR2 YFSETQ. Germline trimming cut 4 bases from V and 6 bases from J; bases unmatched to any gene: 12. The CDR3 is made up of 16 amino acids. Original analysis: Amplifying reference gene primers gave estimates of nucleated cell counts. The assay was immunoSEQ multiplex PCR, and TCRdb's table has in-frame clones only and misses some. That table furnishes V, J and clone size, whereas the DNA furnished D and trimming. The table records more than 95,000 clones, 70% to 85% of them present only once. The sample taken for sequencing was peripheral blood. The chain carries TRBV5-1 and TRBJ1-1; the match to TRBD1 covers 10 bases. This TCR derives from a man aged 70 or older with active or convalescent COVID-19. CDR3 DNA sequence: TGCGCCAGCAGCCCCCAGATGGGACAGGGGAGGGCTGAAGCTTTCTTT. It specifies CASSPQMGQGRAEAFF.